This T cell receptor beta chain was recovered during a study of tumor T cells in aggressive B-cell lymphoma. This table comes from immunoSEQ multiplex PCR, and its TCRdb copy is limited to in-frame clones, with some not included. The sample records thousands of clones, 65% to 85% being singletons. CDR1 SNHLY and CDR2 FYNNEI come from the germline V gene. The CDR3 covers 13 residues. V was clipped by 4 bases and J by 6 bases, with 13 bases between them. The genes are TRBV2 and TRBJ2-7; TRBD1 is a possible D gene (6 bases). The sample was tumor tissue. The sequence came from an adult with diffuse large B cell lymphoma. The CDR3 protein is CASSANRVGEQYF. CDR3 nucleotide sequence: TGTGCCAGCAGTGCGAACAGGGTGGGCGAGCAGTACTTC.